These T cell receptor beta chains were read from a single sample in a study of response to subunit inactivated influenza vaccine. TCRdb re-analysed the RT-PCR reads in MiXCR, keeping a single row per CDR3 protein. The data hold about 190,000 distinct CDR3 sequences, with 13% to 15% observed a single time. Sequencing used CD8+ T cells sorted from PBMCs, obtained 5 to 6 days after vaccination. The receptors here all came from a man between 45 and 60 years old who received an inactivated influenza vaccine. The CDR3 runs from the conserved cysteine through the conserved F or W.

>TRBV29-1|TRBJ2-7
CSVEMIFGEAYEQYF
>TRBV9|TRBJ2-1
CASSVGRSSGLSSYNEQFF
>TRBV7-8|TRBJ1-4
CASSLEPRGNEKLFF
>TRBV7-9|TRBJ2-3
CASSLGSLAGLQYF
>TRBV29-1|TRBJ2-7
CSVEVRSGGEFEQYF
>TRBV28|TRBJ1-4
CASSRQALNEKLFF
>TRBV5-5|TRBJ1-6
CASSLGQNHNSPLHF
>TRBV15|TRBJ2-5
CATSRDRAGALQETQYF
>TRBV4-3|TRBJ1-5
CASSQALVAGYQPQHF
>TRBV5-1|TRBJ2-7
CASSFTGAGIYEQYF
>TRBV9|TRBJ2-6
CASSHRTGANVLTF
>TRBV20-1|TRBJ2-3
CSASSSGVNTDTQYF
>TRBV6-5|TRBJ1-1
CASSTTGGEAFF
>TRBV4-2|TRBJ2-2
CASSQVSGGNTGELFF
>TRBV27|TRBJ2-1
CASSPGLAGGREQFF
>TRBV7-3|TRBJ2-1
CASSYTRTGSYNEQFF
>TRBV12-3/TRBV12-4|TRBJ2-7
CASSLLGRGSGEQYF
>TRBV12-3/TRBV12-4|TRBJ2-7
CASSLWRGWYEQYF
>TRBV5-1|TRBJ2-7
CASSRGSDEQYF
>TRBV5-6|TRBJ1-4
CASSPRSEGGNEKLFF
>TRBV7-9|TRBJ1-1
CASGISVDEAFF
>TRBV25-1|TRBJ2-1
CAMGPGQAAYNEQFF
>TRBV3-1|TRBJ1-2
CASSQDTATGTNYGYTF
>TRBV13|TRBJ2-7
CASSSGRRSSYEQYF
>TRBV11-1|TRBJ2-7
CASSSQLGLAGEGDEQYF
>TRBV10-3|TRBJ2-7
CAISESRGSGSYEQYF
>TRBV7-9|TRBJ1-1
CASSLGTRVTEAFF
>TRBV7-6|TRBJ2-1
CASSLATGGSTYNEQFF
>TRBV7-9|TRBJ2-1
CASSRGVLEQFF
>TRBV2|TRBJ2-7
CASSGAEGAPYEQYF
>TRBV10-3|TRBJ1-2
CAISAPRMGPGGYTF
>TRBV4-3|TRBJ1-2
CASSPETDTNYGYTF
>TRBV5-6|TRBJ2-1
CASSLGTGGGSYNEQFF
>TRBV28|TRBJ2-2
CASSFPAEGTGELFF
>TRBV11-1|TRBJ2-7
CASSSLPGQGRRYRTYEQYF
>TRBV19|TRBJ2-2
CASSMWTFDTGELFF
>TRBV7-9|TRBJ2-5
CASSLDVAGNQETQYF
>TRBV5-6|TRBJ2-1
CASSQWAEQFF
>TRBV4-3|TRBJ2-1
CASSQDGMRPYNEQFF
>TRBV10-3|TRBJ2-7
CAISPGTEAHEQYF
>TRBV20-1|TRBJ2-1
CSASGLFYNEQFF
>TRBV29-1|TRBJ2-1
CSVEDLGEQFF
>TRBV28|TRBJ2-3
CASSSGTGGTDTQYF
>TRBV27|TRBJ1-6
CASSSAGPLPPLHF
>TRBV7-8|TRBJ2-3
CASSSHTGTDTQYF
>TRBV28|TRBJ2-2
CASRGPGLNTGELFF
>TRBV30|TRBJ2-2
CAWSVRYAGELFF
>TRBV4-2|TRBJ2-7
CASSQEGQGAYEQYF
>TRBV7-9|TRBJ2-7
CASSLRRGASYEQYF
>TRBV7-9|TRBJ2-3
CASSSVRLNDPQYF
>TRBV12-3/TRBV12-4|TRBJ1-1
CASSPTLSGEAFF
>TRBV27|TRBJ2-7
CASSLFTDREHEQYF
>TRBV7-9|TRBJ2-6
CASSILQGPGANVLTF
>TRBV6-5|TRBJ2-7
CASSPGVGEQYF
>TRBV4-1|TRBJ2-7
CASSQSRQGPYEQYF